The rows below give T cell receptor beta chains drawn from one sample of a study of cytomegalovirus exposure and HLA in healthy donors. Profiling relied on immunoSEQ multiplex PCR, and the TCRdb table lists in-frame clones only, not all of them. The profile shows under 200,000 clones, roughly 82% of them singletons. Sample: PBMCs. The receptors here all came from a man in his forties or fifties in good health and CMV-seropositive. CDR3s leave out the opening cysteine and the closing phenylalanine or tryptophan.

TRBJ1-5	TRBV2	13	ASSEWTGENQPQH
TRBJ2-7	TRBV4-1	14	ASSQAEVSSSYEQY
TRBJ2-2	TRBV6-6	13	ASSLVRGDTGELF
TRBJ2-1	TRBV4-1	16	ASSQDVLLAGGHGEQF
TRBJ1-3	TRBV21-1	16	ASSKHPGTVDSGNTIY
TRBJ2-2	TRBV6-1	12	ASSGYIPNRELF
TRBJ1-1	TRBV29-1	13	SVETGERVNTEAF
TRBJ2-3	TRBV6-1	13	ASSGGTSGSGTQY
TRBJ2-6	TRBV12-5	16	ASGLGGQGGSGANVLT
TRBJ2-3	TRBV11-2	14	ASSLGPGGGADTQY
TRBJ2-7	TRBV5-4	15	ASSLGRGARSSYEQY
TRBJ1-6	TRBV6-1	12	ASKPHGYNSPLH
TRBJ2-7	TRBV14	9	ASSHTYEQY
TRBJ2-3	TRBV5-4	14	ASGGPGLTRTDTQY
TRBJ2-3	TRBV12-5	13	ASGSGTSATDTQY
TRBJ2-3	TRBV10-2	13	ASSDRDSSTDTQY
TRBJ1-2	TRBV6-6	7	GAGYGYT
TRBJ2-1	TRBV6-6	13	ASRLSGGANNEQF
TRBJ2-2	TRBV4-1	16	ASSPQELAGDKTGELF
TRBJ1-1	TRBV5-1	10	ASSLEWGEAF